This TCR beta chain was recovered during a study of cytomegalovirus exposure and HLA in healthy donors. V was trimmed by 5 bases and J by 4 bases, leaving 12 bases between them. CDR3 length: 14 residues. Germline loops: CDR1 KGHSH, CDR2 LQKENI. The PCR contained 60 Vbeta and 13 Jbeta primers. The method was immunoSEQ multiplex PCR; TCRdb's version includes in-frame clones alone and lacks a portion of them. The data show roughly 120,000 clones, over 60% seen once. The chain is built from TRBV18 and TRBJ1-5, with D possibly being TRBD1 (5 bases). Specimen: PBMCs. The sequence derives from a woman in her 30s in good health and CMV-seronegative. The CDR3 DNA sequence: TGTGCCAGCTCAGGGGGGATGGGAAATCAGCCCCAGCATTTT. It encodes CASSGGMGNQPQHF.